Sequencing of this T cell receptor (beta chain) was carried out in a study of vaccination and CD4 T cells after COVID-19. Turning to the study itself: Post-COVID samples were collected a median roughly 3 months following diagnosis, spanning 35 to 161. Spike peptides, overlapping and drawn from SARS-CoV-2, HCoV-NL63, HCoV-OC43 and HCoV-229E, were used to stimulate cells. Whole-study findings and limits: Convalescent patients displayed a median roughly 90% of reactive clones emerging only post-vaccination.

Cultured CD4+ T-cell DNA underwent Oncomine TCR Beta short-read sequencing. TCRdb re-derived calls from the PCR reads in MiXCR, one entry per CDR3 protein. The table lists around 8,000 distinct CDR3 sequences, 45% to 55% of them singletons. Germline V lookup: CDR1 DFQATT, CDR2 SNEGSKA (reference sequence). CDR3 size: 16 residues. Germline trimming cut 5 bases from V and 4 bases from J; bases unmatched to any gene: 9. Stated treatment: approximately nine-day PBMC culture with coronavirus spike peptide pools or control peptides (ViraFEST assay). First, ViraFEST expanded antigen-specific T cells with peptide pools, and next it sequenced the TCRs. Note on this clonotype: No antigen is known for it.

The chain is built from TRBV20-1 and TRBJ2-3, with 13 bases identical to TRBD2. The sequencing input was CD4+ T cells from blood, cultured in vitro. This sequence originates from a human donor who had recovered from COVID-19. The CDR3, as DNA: TGCAGTGCTCCACGACTAGCGGGAGGCGGGGCAGATACGCAGTATTTT. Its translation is CSAPRLAGGGADTQYF.